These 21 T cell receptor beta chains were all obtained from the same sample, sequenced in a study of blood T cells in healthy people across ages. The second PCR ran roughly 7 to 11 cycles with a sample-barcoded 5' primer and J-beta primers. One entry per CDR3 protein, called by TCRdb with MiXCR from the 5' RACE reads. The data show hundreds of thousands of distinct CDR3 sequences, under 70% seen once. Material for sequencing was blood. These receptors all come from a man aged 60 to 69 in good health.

The CDR3 loop reads CSAPKLGLSTDTQYF. The CDR3 region has the DNA TGCAGTGCTCCTAAGTTGGGGCTAAGCACAGATACGCAGTATTTT. This chain connects TRBV20-1 to TRBJ2-3; perhaps TRBD1 as D (5 bases). The CDR3 sequence is 15 residues long. V dropped 5 bases and J dropped 0 bases, with 15 bases sitting between them. The V gene's germline CDR1 is DFQATT and CDR2 SNEGSKA (reference sequence).

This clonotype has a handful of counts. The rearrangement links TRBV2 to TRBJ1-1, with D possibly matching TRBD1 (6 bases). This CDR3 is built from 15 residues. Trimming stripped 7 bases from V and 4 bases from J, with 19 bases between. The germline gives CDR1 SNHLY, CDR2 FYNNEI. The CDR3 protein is CASTKGGGVITEAFF. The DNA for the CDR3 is TGTGCCAGCACCAAAGGGGGGGGTGTTATCACTGAAGCTTTCTTT.

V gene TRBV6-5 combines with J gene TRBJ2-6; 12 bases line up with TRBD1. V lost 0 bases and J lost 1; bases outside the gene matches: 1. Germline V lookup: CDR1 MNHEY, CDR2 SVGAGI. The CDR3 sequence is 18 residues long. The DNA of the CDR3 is TGTGCCAGCAGTTACTCGGGACAGGGGGCTTCTGGGGCCAACGTCCTGACTTTC. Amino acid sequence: CASSYSGQGASGANVLTF.

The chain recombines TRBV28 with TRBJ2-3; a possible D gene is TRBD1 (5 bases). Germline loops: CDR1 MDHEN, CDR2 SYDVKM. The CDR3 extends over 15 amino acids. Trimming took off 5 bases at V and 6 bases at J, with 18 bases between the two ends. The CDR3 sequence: CASSTGQGRRDTQYF. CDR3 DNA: TGTGCCAGCAGTACCGGGCAGGGCCGCCGGGATACGCAGTATTTT.

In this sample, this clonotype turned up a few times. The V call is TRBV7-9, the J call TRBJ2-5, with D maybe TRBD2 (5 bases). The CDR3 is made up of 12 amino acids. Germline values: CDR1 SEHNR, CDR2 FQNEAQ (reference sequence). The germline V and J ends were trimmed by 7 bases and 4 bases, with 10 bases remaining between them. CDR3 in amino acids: CASILAGETQYF. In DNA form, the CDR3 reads TGTGCCAGCATTCTGGCGGGAGAGACCCAGTACTTC.

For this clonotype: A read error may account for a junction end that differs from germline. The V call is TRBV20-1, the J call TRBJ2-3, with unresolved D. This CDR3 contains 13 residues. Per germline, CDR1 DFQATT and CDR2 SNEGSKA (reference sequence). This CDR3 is CSARDLNTDTQYF. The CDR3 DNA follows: TGCAGTGCCAGAGACCTTAACACAGATACGCAGTATTTT.

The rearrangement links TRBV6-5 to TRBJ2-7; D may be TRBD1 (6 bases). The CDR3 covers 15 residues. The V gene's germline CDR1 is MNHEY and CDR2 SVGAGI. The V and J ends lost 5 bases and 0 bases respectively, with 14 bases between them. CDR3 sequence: CASSLQGESSYEQYF. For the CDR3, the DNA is TGTGCCAGCAGTCTACAGGGCGAGAGCTCCTACGAGCAGTACTTC.

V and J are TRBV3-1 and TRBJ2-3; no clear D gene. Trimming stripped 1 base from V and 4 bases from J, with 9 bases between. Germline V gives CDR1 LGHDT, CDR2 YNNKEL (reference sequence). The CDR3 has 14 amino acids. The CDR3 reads CASSQGADADTQYF. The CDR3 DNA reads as TGTGCCAGCAGCCAAGGGGCGGACGCAGATACGCAGTATTTT.

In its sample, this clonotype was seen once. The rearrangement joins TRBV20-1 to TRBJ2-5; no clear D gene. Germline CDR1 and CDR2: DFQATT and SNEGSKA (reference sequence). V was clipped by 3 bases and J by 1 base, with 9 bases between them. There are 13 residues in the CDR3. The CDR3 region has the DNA TGCAGTGCTAGTCTTTCCAGCCAAGAGACCCAGTACTTC. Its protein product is CSASLSSQETQYF.

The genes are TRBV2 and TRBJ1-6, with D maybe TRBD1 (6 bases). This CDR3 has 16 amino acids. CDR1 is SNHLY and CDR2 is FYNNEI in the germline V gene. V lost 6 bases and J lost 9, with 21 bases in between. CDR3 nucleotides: TGTGCCAGCAGATCGAGGCCAGGGGAAGCAGGTTCACCCCTCCACTTT. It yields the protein CASRSRPGEAGSPLHF.

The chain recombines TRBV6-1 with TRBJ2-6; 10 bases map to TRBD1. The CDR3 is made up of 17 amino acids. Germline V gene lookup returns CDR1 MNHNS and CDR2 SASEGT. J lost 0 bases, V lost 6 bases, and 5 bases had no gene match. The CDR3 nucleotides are TGTGCCAGCAGCTCGGGACAGGGGAACTCTGGGGCCAACGTCCTGACTTTC. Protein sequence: CASSSGQGNSGANVLTF.

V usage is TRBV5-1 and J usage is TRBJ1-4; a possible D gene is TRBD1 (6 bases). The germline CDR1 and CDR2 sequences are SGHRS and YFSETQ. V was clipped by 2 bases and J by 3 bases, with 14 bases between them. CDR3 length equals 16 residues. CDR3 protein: CASSFNPQGPNEKLFF. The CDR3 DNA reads TGCGCCAGCAGCTTTAATCCACAGGGCCCTAATGAAAAACTGTTTTTT.

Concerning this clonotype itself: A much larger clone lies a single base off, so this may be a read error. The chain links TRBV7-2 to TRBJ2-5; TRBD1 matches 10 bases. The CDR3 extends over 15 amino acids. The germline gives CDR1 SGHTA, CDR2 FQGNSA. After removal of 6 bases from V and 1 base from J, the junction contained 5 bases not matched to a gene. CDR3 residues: CASRTGTGAQETQYF. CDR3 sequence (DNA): TGTGCCAGCAGAACCGGGACAGGGGCCCAAGAGACCCAGTACTTC.

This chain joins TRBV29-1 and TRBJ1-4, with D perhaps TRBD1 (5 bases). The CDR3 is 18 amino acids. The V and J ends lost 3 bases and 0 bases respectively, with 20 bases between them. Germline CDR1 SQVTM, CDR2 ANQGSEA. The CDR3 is CSVDFAGRSLATNEKLFF. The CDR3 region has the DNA TGCAGCGTTGACTTTGCGGGGCGCAGCCTTGCAACTAATGAAAAACTGTTTTTT.

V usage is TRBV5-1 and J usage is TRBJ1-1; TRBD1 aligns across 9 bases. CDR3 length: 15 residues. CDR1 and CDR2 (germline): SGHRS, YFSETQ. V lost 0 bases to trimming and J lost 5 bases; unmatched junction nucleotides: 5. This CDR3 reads CASSLAGQGGTEAFF. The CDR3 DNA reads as TGCGCCAGCAGCTTGGCGGGACAGGGAGGGACTGAAGCTTTCTTT.

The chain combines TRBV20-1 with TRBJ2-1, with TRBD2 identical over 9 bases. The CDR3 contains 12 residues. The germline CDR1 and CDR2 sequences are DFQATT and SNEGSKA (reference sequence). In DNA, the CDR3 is TGCAGCTCAGGGACTAGCACCGTTGAGCAGTTCTTC. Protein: CSSGTSTVEQFF.

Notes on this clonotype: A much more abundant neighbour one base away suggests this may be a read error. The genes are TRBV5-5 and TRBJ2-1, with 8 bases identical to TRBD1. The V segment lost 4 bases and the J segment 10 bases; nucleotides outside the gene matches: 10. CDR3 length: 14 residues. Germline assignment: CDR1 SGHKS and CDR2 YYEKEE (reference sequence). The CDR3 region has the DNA TGTGCCAGCAGCGAGGGGACAGGTTCCTACGAGCAGTTCTTC. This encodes CASSEGTGSYEQFF.

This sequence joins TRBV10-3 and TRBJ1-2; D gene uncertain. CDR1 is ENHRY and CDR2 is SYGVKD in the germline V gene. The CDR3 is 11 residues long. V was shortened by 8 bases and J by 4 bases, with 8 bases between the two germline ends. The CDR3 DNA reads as TGTGCCATCGGTGGAGGCTATGGCTACACCTTC. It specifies CAIGGGYGYTF.

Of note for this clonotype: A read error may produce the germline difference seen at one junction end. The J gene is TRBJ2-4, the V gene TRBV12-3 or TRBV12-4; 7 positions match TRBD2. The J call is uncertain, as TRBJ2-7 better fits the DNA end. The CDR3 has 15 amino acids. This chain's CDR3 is CASSPPGLHSSEQYF. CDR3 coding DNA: TGTGCCAGCAGTCCCCCGGGACTACACTCCTCCGAGCAGTACTTC.

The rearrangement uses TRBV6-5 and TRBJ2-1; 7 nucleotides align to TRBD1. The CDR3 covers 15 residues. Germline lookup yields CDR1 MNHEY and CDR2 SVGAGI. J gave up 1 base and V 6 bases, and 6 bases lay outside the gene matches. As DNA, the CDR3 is TGTGCCAGCAGGAGAGACAGGGCTTCCTACAATGAGCAGTTCTTC. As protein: CASRRDRASYNEQFF.

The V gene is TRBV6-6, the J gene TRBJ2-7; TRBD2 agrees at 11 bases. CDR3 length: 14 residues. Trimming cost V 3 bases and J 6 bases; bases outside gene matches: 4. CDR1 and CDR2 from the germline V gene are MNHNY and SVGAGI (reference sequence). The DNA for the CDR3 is TGTGCCAGCAGTTATGCGACTAGCGGGACCGAGCAGTACTTC. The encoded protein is CASSYATSGTEQYF.